This note documents a single T cell receptor (beta chain) sequence. The antigen remains unidentified. The CDR3 totals 13 residues. Trimming took off 2 bases at V and 3 bases at J, with 7 bases between the two ends. Looked up from germline, CDR1 is MNHNY and CDR2 is SVGAGI (reference sequence). Both TRBC1 and TRBC2 were covered by a beta constant-region primer of two equimolar oligonucleotides. Ligated cDNA was amplified by four rounds of PCR with nested alpha and beta constant-region primers and SP2. A single record per CDR3 protein comes from TCRdb applying MiXCR to the UMI-ligation and nested PCR reads. This sample has about 90,000 distinct CDR3 sequences, with 11% found just once. After the first PCR, alpha and beta chain libraries were processed separately. Cells stained for CD3, CD4, CD8, CD45RA and CD27 were sorted into four subsets. The data derive from a study of naive and memory T cell subsets.

Whole-study findings and limits: Naive repertoires, especially CD8, held a few larger clonotypes, possibly memory cells re-expressing CD45RA. Diversity fell and Gini index rose from naive through CM, EM, EMRA.

The chain employs TRBV6-6 and TRBJ1-1, with D unresolved. The sequence came from a human donor in good health. Sequenced input: naive CD4+ T cells from blood. CDR3 sequence reads: CASSYKQDTEAFF. CDR3 DNA: TGTGCCAGCAGTTACAAGCAGGACACTGAAGCTTTCTTT.